The clone carrying this T cell receptor (beta chain) was seen a few times. The antigen is not known. The entry originates in a study of T cells in Graves' hyperthyroidism and ophthalmopathy. Diagnoses used clinical symptoms, serum thyroxine and TRAb, thyroid ultrasound and orbital computed tomography. Germline loops: CDR1 KGHDR, CDR2 SFDVKD. The CDR3 is made up of 16 amino acids. V gave up 3 bases and J gave up 4 bases, with 15 bases separating them. Regions amplified from RNA transcripts were the TCR beta CDR3 regions. Carried out on the TCR CDR3, a first-round RT-PCR used the HTBI primer set. TCRdb re-called the multiplex PCR reads with MiXCR, one entry per CDR3 protein. Among about 460,000 distinct CDR3 sequences, roughly 22% were seen once, and the ten largest hold less than 65%. Overall study findings and caveats: From stable hyperthyroidism, ophthalmopathy was set apart by a 13 V-J model. Before onset, ophthalmopathy was predicted by the model a median around 6 months earlier.

Source material: blood. The chain recombines TRBV24-1 with TRBJ2-1; D is undetermined. The TCR originated in a woman in her seventies with Graves' ophthalmopathy. The DNA of the CDR3 is TGTGCCACCAGTGATCCTCGGCTAGTGACTTACAATGAGCAGTTCTTC. It is translated as CATSDPRLVTYNEQFF.